These 28 T cell receptor beta chains were sequenced from one sample in a study of cytomegalovirus exposure and HLA in healthy donors. It was with 60 Vbeta and 13 Jbeta primers that the PCR ran. The assay was immunoSEQ multiplex PCR, and TCRdb's table has in-frame clones only and misses some. Of about 120,000 clones detected, over 65% appear once; the ten largest clones hold less than 3.5%. The sequencing input was PBMCs. All receptors derive from a woman between 35 and 50 years old in good health and CMV-seropositive.

This chain links TRBV4-2 with TRBJ1-2; D is ambiguous. With 0 bases removed from V and 8 bases from J, the gap between germline ends came to 13 bases. Germline V gives CDR1 LGHNA, CDR2 YNFKEQ. The CDR3 sequence is 14 residues long. DNA of the CDR3: TGTGCCAGCAGCCAAGATCGGGGTTTCGAGGGCTACACCTTC. Amino acids: CASSQDRGFEGYTF.

The chain combines TRBV9 with TRBJ2-2, with 7 bases that match TRBD2. Germline CDR1 reads SGDLS; CDR2 reads YYNGEE. The trim removed 0 bases at V and 4 bases at J, leaving 3 bases unmatched. This CDR3 has 15 residues. CDR3 nucleotide sequence: TGTGCCAGCAGCGTAGGCTCGGGGGGCACCGGGGAGCTGTTTTTT. This encodes CASSVGSGGTGELFF.

The chain combines TRBV6-1 with TRBJ2-7; unclear D gene. From germline, CDR1 is MNHNS and CDR2 SASEGT. The V end was cut by 2 bases, the J end by 7 bases, with 15 bases between. The CDR3 is 14 residues long. The CDR3 nucleotides are TGTGCCAGCAGTGAATCACACTACATTTTTGAGCAGTACTTC. Translated, it gives CASSESHYIFEQYF.

The chain is built from TRBV5-4 and TRBJ2-3; 12 positions agree with TRBD2. Looked up from germline, CDR1 is SGHNT and CDR2 is YYREEE (reference sequence). V was clipped by 5 bases and J by 4 bases; unmatched bases: 5. This CDR3 has 15 amino acids. The CDR3, as DNA: TGTGCCAGCAGTCCGGGACTAGCGGGCGCAGATACGCAGTATTTT. Translating it yields CASSPGLAGADTQYF.

CDR3 residues: CASSPGTRGGIQYF. The CDR3 DNA reads as TGTGCCAGCAGCCCGGGGACTAGGGGCGGCATTCAGTACTTC. V usage is TRBV7-8 and J usage is TRBJ2-4, with 8 bases identical to TRBD2. This CDR3 comprises 14 residues. Germline loops: CDR1 SGHVS, CDR2 FQNEAQ. Germline trimming cut 5 bases from V and 9 bases from J; bases unmatched to any gene: 9.

This chain connects TRBV29-1 to TRBJ1-1; the D gene is possibly TRBD1 (5 bases). The CDR3 has 14 residues. Germline-derived CDR1 and CDR2 are SQVTM and ANQGSEA. The V and J ends lost 5 bases and 5 bases respectively, with 18 bases between them. This chain's CDR3 is CSVSRTGEGTEAFF. CDR3 DNA sequence: TGCAGCGTTTCTAGGACGGGGGAGGGGACTGAAGCTTTCTTT.

This chain links TRBV15 with TRBJ2-3; 12 nucleotides match TRBD1. The length of the CDR3 is 15 residues. V shed 5 bases, J shed 4 bases, and the junction held 4 bases outside the gene matches. Germline values: CDR1 LNHNV, CDR2 YYDKDF (reference sequence). CDR3 in amino acids: CATSRDRGPADTQYF. The DNA of the CDR3 is TGTGCCACCAGCCGGGACAGGGGGCCCGCAGATACGCAGTATTTT.

The DNA of the CDR3 is TGTGCCAGTAGTATAGATCCGGAGTATTCACCCCTCCACTTT. As protein: CASSIDPEYSPLHF. This chain connects TRBV19 to TRBJ1-6; no firm D call. Trimming took 0 bases from V and 8 from J, leaving 8 bases between them. The V gene's germline CDR1 is LNHDA and CDR2 SQIVND (reference sequence). CDR3 length: 14 amino acids.

This chain links TRBV9 with TRBJ2-3; D gene uncertain. The V gene lost 6 bases and the J gene lost 5 bases, with 10 bases spanning the gap. Germline V CDR1 and CDR2: SGDLS, YYNGEE. The CDR3 runs 12 residues. The CDR3 DNA sequence: TGTGCCAGCAACGCAGTCGAAGATACGCAGTATTTT. Its translation is CASNAVEDTQYF.

The chain links TRBV19 to TRBJ1-3, with 7 bases aligning to TRBD1. V dropped 5 bases and J dropped 0; count of bases not matched to a gene: 7. The CDR3 runs 16 residues. Germline V gives CDR1 LNHDA, CDR2 SQIVND (reference sequence). In DNA, the CDR3 is TGTGCCAGTAGTTACAGGGGACAGACCTCTGGAAACACCATATATTTT. Translated, it gives CASSYRGQTSGNTIYF.

The chain combines TRBV15 with TRBJ2-5; TRBD1 agrees at 11 bases. The CDR3 has 15 residues. J gave up 5 bases and V 1 base, and 3 bases lay outside the gene matches. CDR1 is LNHNV, CDR2 YYDKDF, per germline (reference sequence). CDR3 coding DNA: TGTGCCACCAGCAGAGGGACAGGGGGCAGGGAGACCCAGTACTTC. The encoded protein is CATSRGTGGRETQYF.

This sequence joins TRBV27 and TRBJ2-7; TRBD1 agrees at 8 bases. The CDR3 sequence is 15 residues long. With 5 bases clipped from V and 3 bases from J, the junction kept 9 bases outside the gene matches. Germline CDR1 and CDR2: MNHEY and SMNVEV (reference sequence). The CDR3 nucleotides are TGTGCCAGCAGTATCACAGGGGGGATGAGCTACGAGCAGTACTTC. Its protein is CASSITGGMSYEQYF.

J is TRBJ2-3 and V is TRBV5-1; tentative D call: TRBD1 (7 bases). The CDR3 spans 16 residues. Germline lookup yields CDR1 SGHRS and CDR2 YFSETQ. Between the trimmed V and J ends, which lost 4 bases and 2 bases, there was a span of 17 bases. The CDR3 reads CASSQTRQGHTDTQYF. The CDR3, as DNA: TGCGCCAGCAGCCAGACTAGACAGGGTCACACAGATACGCAGTATTTT.

This rearrangement joins TRBV2 to TRBJ2-2; TRBD1 might be the D (5 bases). V dropped 2 bases and J dropped 6 bases, with 16 bases sitting between them. The CDR3 runs to 16 residues. Germline CDR1 reads SNHLY; CDR2 reads FYNNEI. The CDR3 nucleotides read TGTGCCAGCAGTGAAAGGGGTCCAGGGAATGCCGGGGAGCTGTTTTTT. Its protein is CASSERGPGNAGELFF.

This rearrangement joins TRBV5-4 to TRBJ1-2; 9 positions agree with TRBD1. This CDR3 comprises 15 residues. Unmatched junction bases numbered 4, after V lost 0 bases and J lost 4 bases. Per the germline V gene, CDR1 is SGHNT and CDR2 is YYREEE (reference sequence). CDR3 loop: CASSLDTGGAYGYTF. The CDR3 DNA reads as TGTGCCAGCAGCTTGGATACAGGGGGCGCCTATGGCTACACCTTC.

J is TRBJ2-1 and V is TRBV5-1; D is perhaps TRBD2 (5 bases). Looked up from germline, CDR1 is SGHRS and CDR2 is YFSETQ. This CDR3 has 15 residues. V lost 4 bases to trimming and J lost 6 bases, with 17 bases between them. As DNA, the CDR3 is TGCGCCAGCAGCCCTGGACTCCTACCTGGCAATGAGCAGTTCTTC. Its translation: CASSPGLLPGNEQFF.

The V and J genes are TRBV12-5 and TRBJ1-5, with TRBD1 as a possible D gene (6 bases). CDR1 is LGHNT and CDR2 is FRNRAP in the germline V gene. This CDR3 contains 15 residues. Trimming took 7 bases from V and 0 from J, leaving 13 bases between them. CDR3: CASATGHNSNQPQHF. CDR3 in DNA: TGTGCTAGTGCTACGGGACATAATAGCAATCAGCCCCAGCATTTT.

The chain recombines TRBV6-5 with TRBJ2-1; TRBD2 agrees at 8 bases. CDR1 is MNHEY and CDR2 is SVGAGI in the germline V gene. This CDR3 region has 15 residues. V was clipped by 7 bases and J by 0 bases; unmatched bases: 5. The CDR3 here is CASTSGRASYNEQFF. As DNA, the CDR3 is TGTGCCAGCACCTCCGGGAGGGCCTCCTACAATGAGCAGTTCTTC.

The J gene is TRBJ2-5, the V gene TRBV20-1, with D possibly matching TRBD2 (5 bases). This CDR3 region has 11 residues. Trimming removed 4 bases at V and 4 bases at J, with 7 bases between. Germline CDR1 is DFQATT and CDR2 is SNEGSKA (reference sequence). The CDR3 nucleotides read TGCAGTGCTACAGGAGGAGAGACCCAGTACTTC. It yields the protein CSATGGETQYF.

The chain uses TRBV4-2 and TRBJ2-4; weak D call: TRBD2 (5 bases). The germline V and J ends were trimmed by 4 bases and 2 bases, with 12 bases remaining between them. The CDR3 extends over 15 amino acids. CDR1 and CDR2 from the germline V gene are LGHNA and YNFKEQ. The CDR3 DNA reads TGTGCCAGCAGCCTAGGACTTTCGACCAAAAACATTCAGTACTTC. Amino acids: CASSLGLSTKNIQYF.

The gene calls are TRBV7-3 and TRBJ2-3; 8 nucleotides match TRBD2. J lost 4 bases, V lost 5 bases, and 5 bases had no gene match. The CDR3 loop spans 14 amino acids. Germline CDR1 SGHTA, CDR2 FQGTGA. CDR3 protein: CASSGAGGPDTQYF. CDR3 nucleotides: TGTGCCAGCAGCGGCGCGGGGGGCCCAGATACGCAGTATTTT.

In this sample, this clone turned up a few times. V and J are TRBV6-5 and TRBJ1-5; TRBD1 agrees at 7 bases. With 0 bases clipped from V and 13 bases from J, the junction kept 6 bases outside the gene matches. CDR1 is MNHEY and CDR2 is SVGAGI in the germline V gene. The CDR3 is 13 amino acids. The CDR3 protein is CASSYSKGTAQHF. Written as DNA, the CDR3 is TGTGCCAGCAGTTACTCGAAAGGGACAGCACAGCATTTT.

A few counts support this clone. The chain uses TRBV6-4 and TRBJ2-3, with D hard to call. Trimming took 10 bases from V and 1 from J, leaving 9 bases between them. The CDR3 runs to 12 residues. Germline V gene data show CDR1 as MRHNA and CDR2 as SNTAGT. This CDR3 is CAIVHCTDTQYF. The CDR3 coding sequence is TGTGCCATCGTACATTGCACAGATACGCAGTATTTT.

The J gene is TRBJ2-3, the V gene TRBV7-2, with TRBD2 as a possible D gene (6 bases). The CDR3 consists of 15 residues. Germline CDR1 is SGHTA and CDR2 is FQGNSA. V was cut by 0 bases and J by 3 bases, with 10 bases left in between. CDR3 sequence: CASSLALASTDTQYF. As DNA, the CDR3 is TGTGCCAGCAGCTTAGCCCTAGCGTCGACAGATACGCAGTATTTT.

The chain combines TRBV18 with TRBJ1-6; 11 bases fit TRBD1. CDR3 length: 20 amino acids. V dropped 2 bases and J dropped 2; count of bases not matched to a gene: 11. In germline, CDR1 is KGHSH, CDR2 LQKENI. The CDR3 spells CASSPDRTGGAGAYNSPLHF. The DNA for the CDR3 is TGTGCCAGCTCACCAGACCGGACAGGGGGCGCGGGAGCCTATAATTCACCCCTCCACTTT.

This clone turned up a few times. This rearrangement joins TRBV19 to TRBJ1-1; 10 positions match TRBD1. There are 15 residues in the CDR3. Trimming cost V 7 bases and J 2 bases; bases outside gene matches: 7. In germline, CDR1 is LNHDA, CDR2 SQIVND (reference sequence). The CDR3, as DNA: TGTGCCAGTACCCCGACAGGGGGCGCAAACACTGAAGCTTTCTTT. It is translated as CASTPTGGANTEAFF.

The rearrangement joins TRBV5-8 to TRBJ1-5, with D possibly matching TRBD1 (5 bases). The CDR3 spans 15 residues. Germline V CDR1 and CDR2: SGHTS, YDEGEE. V was shortened by 4 bases and J by 6 bases, with 17 bases between the two germline ends. The CDR3 coding sequence is TGTGCCAGCAGCATACAAACGACAGCGCGTCAGCCCCAGCATTTT. It is translated as CASSIQTTARQPQHF.

The V gene is TRBV5-1, the J gene TRBJ1-6, with TRBD1 matching over 7 bases. V lost 4 bases, J lost 8 bases, and 6 bases stayed unmatched. There are 14 residues in the CDR3. CDR1 and CDR2 from the germline V gene are SGHRS and YFSETQ. This CDR3 is CASSRDSSDSPLHF. DNA of the CDR3: TGCGCCAGCAGCCGGGACAGTTCTGATTCACCCCTCCACTTT.